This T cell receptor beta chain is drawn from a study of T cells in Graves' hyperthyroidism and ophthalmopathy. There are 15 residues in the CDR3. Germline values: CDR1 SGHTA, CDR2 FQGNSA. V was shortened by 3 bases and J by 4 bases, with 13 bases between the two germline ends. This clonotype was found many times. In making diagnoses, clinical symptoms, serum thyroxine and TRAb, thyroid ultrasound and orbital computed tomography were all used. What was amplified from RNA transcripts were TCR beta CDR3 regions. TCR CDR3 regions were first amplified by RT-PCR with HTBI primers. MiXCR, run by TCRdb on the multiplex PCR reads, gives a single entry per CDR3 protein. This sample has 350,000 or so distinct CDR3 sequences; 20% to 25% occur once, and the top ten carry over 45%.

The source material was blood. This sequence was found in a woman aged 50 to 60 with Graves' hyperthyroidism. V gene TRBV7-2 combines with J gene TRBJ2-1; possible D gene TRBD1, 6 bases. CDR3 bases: TGTGCCAGCAGCTTTAAAGGCGGACAGTACAATGAGCAGTTCTTC. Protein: CASSFKGGQYNEQFF.